This TCR beta chain was documented in a study of blood T cell repertoires in COVID-19. As for the study in general: Samples of COVID-19 (acute and convalescent) were obtained from the United States, Italy and Spain.

Per germline, CDR1 LNHDA and CDR2 SQIVND (reference sequence). The CDR3 contains 14 residues. Deletions cut 3 bases from V and 0 bases from J, with 9 bases between. Method: immunoSEQ multiplex PCR; TCRdb's copy keeps in-frame clones and lacks some. The sample yields tens of thousands of clones, 75% to 90% seen once. Sequencing used peripheral blood. The receptor was derived from a male donor with acute or convalescent COVID-19. The V and J genes are TRBV19 and TRBJ2-7; D is unresolved. The CDR3 is CASSIGLTSYEQYF. DNA of the CDR3: TGTGCCAGTAGTATTGGTCTAACCTCCTACGAGCAGTACTTC.